The 28 T cell receptor beta chains below were found in one sample sequenced in a study of Tregs in tolerant kidney transplant recipients. Sequenced by immunoSEQ multiplex PCR; TCRdb stores in-frame clones only, minus some. The sample shows 30,000 to 40,000 clones, and under 2% sits with its ten largest clones. Recipients received nonmyeloablative bone marrow transplants from related graft donors, with transient mixed chimerism. The sample here was CD4+ T cells from blood (PBMCs), taken 24 months after the transplant. The receptors come from a human patient who received a combined kidney and bone marrow transplant. Some of the T cells might come from the graft donor.

Of note for this clone: The CDR3 end lies 3 residues beyond the end of the read and is filled in from the germline J gene. The chain joins TRBV20-1 to TRBJ2-3; 8 positions match TRBD2. CDR3 size: 18 residues. J was trimmed by 2 bases and V by 3 bases; bases with no gene match: 16. Germline assignment: CDR1 DFQATT and CDR2 SNEGSKA (reference sequence). The CDR3 bases that were read are TGCAGTGCTAGGCCCGGGACTAGGCCTCGAGCTAACACAGATACG. It is translated as CSARPGTRPRANTDT. The whole CDR3 sequence is CSARPGTRPRANTDTQYF.

A remark on this clone: The CDR3 extends 3 residues past the end of the read, so its final part is completed from the germline J gene. The chain couples TRBV20-1 to TRBJ1-4; 8 positions agree with TRBD1. Trimming removed 3 bases from V and 8 bases from J; junction bases left unmatched: 11. The CDR3 spans 15 residues. Germline CDR1 reads DFQATT; CDR2 reads SNEGSKA (reference sequence). The CDR3 reads CSASPPDRAGEKLFF. CDR3 bases read: TGCAGTGCTAGCCCTCCGGACAGGGCGGGGGAAAAA.

Comments on this clone: The read ends 3 residues shy of where the CDR3 ends; the end is completed using the germline J gene. The gene calls are TRBV28 and TRBJ1-2; 10 nucleotides match TRBD1. The CDR3 spans 16 residues. Germline V gene data show CDR1 as MDHEN and CDR2 as SYDVKM. V dropped 7 bases and J dropped 5; count of bases not matched to a gene: 13. The CDR3 is CASNLAGTGVRYGYTF. The DNA read from the CDR3 is TGTGCCAGCAACCTAGCCGGGACAGGGGTTCGGTATGGC.

Notes on this clone: The observed sequence ends 3 residues before the CDR3 terminus, with the missing tail filled in from the germline J gene. J is TRBJ2-3 and V is TRBV5-1, with 8 positions matching TRBD2. V dropped 0 bases and J dropped 4; count of bases not matched to a gene: 4. The CDR3 spans 15 residues. The germline CDR1 and CDR2 sequences are SGHRS and YFSETQ. The CDR3 DNA, read in part, is TGCGCCAGCAGCTTGGGGGGACTAGAGTCAGATACG. This sequence encodes CASSLGGLESDT. The full-length CDR3 reads as CASSLGGLESDTQYF.

As concerns this clone: The read halts 3 residues ahead of the CDR3 end, with the missing end drawn from the germline J gene. J is TRBJ2-7 and V is TRBV4-1; 8 nucleotides agree with TRBD1. V lost 0 bases and J lost 4; bases outside the gene matches: 14. The CDR3 is 18 residues long. Per the germline V gene, CDR1 is MGHRA and CDR2 is YSYEKL. CDR3 protein: CASSQELYPTGVQYEQYF. CDR3 DNA, as far as it was read: TGCGCCAGCAGCCAAGAGCTGTACCCGACAGGGGTTCAATACGAG.

Note on this clone: The CDR3 goes on 3 residues after the read ends, and that part is filled in from the germline J gene. The chain recombines TRBV28 with TRBJ2-5; perhaps TRBD2 as D (6 bases). The V end lost 7 bases, the J end lost 4 bases, and 10 bases lay between the germline ends. Germline CDR1 and CDR2: MDHEN and SYDVKM. CDR3 length equals 12 residues. The part of the CDR3 DNA that was read is TGTGCCAGCACTGCGGGAAGAGAGACC. Its translation is CASTAGRET. The complete CDR3 sequence is CASTAGRETQYF.

The DNA read from the CDR3 is TGTGCCACCACCCTGGGCGGGGTCTACAATGAG. Translation: CATTLGGVYNE. The entire CDR3 sequence reads CATTLGGVYNEQFF. The V gene is TRBV7-9, the J gene TRBJ2-1; tentatively, D is TRBD2 (6 bases). The read falls 3 residues short of the CDR3 end, and the missing part is taken from the germline J gene. The V end was cut by 10 bases, the J end by 3 bases, with 16 bases between. The germline V gene has CDR1 SEHNR and CDR2 FQNEAQ (reference sequence). CDR3 length: 14 residues.

Concerning this clone itself: The CDR3 end falls 3 residues outside the read, so it is completed with the germline J gene. V and J are TRBV20-1 and TRBJ2-6; 7 nucleotides match TRBD1. This CDR3 is 17 amino acids long. Trimming at V came to 1 base and at J to 0 bases, leaving 6 bases not matched to a gene. Germline values: CDR1 DFQATT, CDR2 SNEGSKA (reference sequence). The covered CDR3 bases are TGCAGTGCTAGAGCAGAGACAGGGAGCTCTGGGGCCAACGTC. Translated: CSARAETGSSGANV. The whole CDR3 protein is CSARAETGSSGANVLTF.

Note on this clone: The read comes to an end 3 residues before the CDR3 does, leaving the germline J gene to fill in the end. The chain joins TRBV20-1 to TRBJ1-2; 8 nucleotides align to TRBD1. Germline assignment: CDR1 DFQATT and CDR2 SNEGSKA (reference sequence). The CDR3 length is 13 residues. Germline trimming cut 6 bases from V and 2 bases from J; bases unmatched to any gene: 5. CDR3 residues: CSAKGQENYGYTF. Partial CDR3 DNA: TGCAGTGCAAAGGGACAGGAAAACTATGGC.

For this clone: The read is 3 residues too short to cover the CDR3 end, so that end is filled in from the germline J gene. This chain connects TRBV19 to TRBJ1-5; D possibly corresponds to TRBD1 (6 bases). Trimming left V 5 bases short and J 5 bases short, with 13 bases between. Germline CDR1 and CDR2: LNHDA and SQIVND (reference sequence). The CDR3 extends over 14 amino acids. Here the CDR3 reads CASSYNRDDQPQHF. The sequenced CDR3 bases are TGTGCCAGTAGTTATAACAGGGACGATCAGCCC. Looking up the rest from reference TRBV19 and TRBJ1-5 gives the full variable domain: DGGITQSPKYLFRKEGQNVTLSCEQNLNHDAMYWYRQDPGQGLRLIYYSQIVNDFQKGDIAEGYSVSREKKESFPLTVTSAQKNPTAFYLCASSYNRDDQPQHFGDGTRLSIL.

Points on this clone: The read halts 3 residues ahead of the CDR3 end, with the missing end drawn from the germline J gene. The gene calls are TRBV7-2 and TRBJ2-1, with TRBD1 matching 8 bases. The CDR3 spans 14 residues. J lost 9 bases, V lost 4 bases, and 8 bases had no gene match. Germline CDR1 and CDR2: SGHTA and FQGNSA. The CDR3 protein is CASSSWTGLLEQFF. The DNA read from the CDR3 is TGTGCCAGCAGCTCCTGGACAGGGCTTCTTGAG.

Points on this clone: From the germline J gene comes the end of the CDR3, since the read stops 3 residues before it. The V call is TRBV5-1, the J call TRBJ2-6, with D tentatively TRBD1 (6 bases). This CDR3 region has 18 residues. Trimming stripped 0 bases from V and 4 bases from J, with 17 bases between. Germline V CDR1 and CDR2: SGHRS, YFSETQ. CDR3 DNA, as far as it was read: TGCGCCAGCAGCTTGGAACCTATGACAGGCTCCGGGGCCAACGTC. It encodes CASSLEPMTGSGANV. The CDR3 as a whole reads CASSLEPMTGSGANVLTF.

Comment on this clone: The read ends 3 residues early relative to the CDR3; the germline J gene fills the gap. This chain connects TRBV5-1 to TRBJ2-1; 8 positions agree with TRBD1. Losses at the gene ends were 0 bases for V and 5 bases for J; bases not matched to a gene: 7. Germline loops: CDR1 SGHRS, CDR2 YFSETQ. The length of the CDR3 is 16 residues. The CDR3 spells CASSLAPRGLDNEQFF. The sequenced CDR3 bases are TGCGCCAGCAGCTTGGCCCCCAGGGGGCTGGACAATGAG.

CDR3 DNA, as far as it was read: TGTGCCTGCGCACTCGGGGGGCTGGAGACC. Translated: CACALGGLET. The full CDR3 is CACALGGLETQYF. The V gene is TRBV30, the J gene TRBJ2-5, with D possibly TRBD2 on 7 matching bases. The read is 3 residues too short to cover the CDR3 end, so that end is filled in from the germline J gene. The CDR3 has 13 residues. From germline, CDR1 is GTSNPN and CDR2 SVGIG (reference sequence). Trimming stripped 6 bases from V and 5 bases from J, with 16 bases between.

About this clone: The read ends 3 residues before the CDR3 terminus; that terminus is restored from the germline J gene. The chain joins TRBV20-1 to TRBJ2-5, with 9 nucleotides matching TRBD2. The germline V gene has CDR1 DFQATT and CDR2 SNEGSKA (reference sequence). This CDR3 is 14 amino acids long. With V trimmed by 5 bases and J by 3 bases, 7 bases remained unmatched. The part of the CDR3 DNA that was read is TGCAGTGCTTATTCAGCGGGAGGAGAAGAGACC. Translation gives CSAYSAGGEET. The entire CDR3 protein is CSAYSAGGEETQYF.

Regarding this clone: From the germline J gene comes the end of the CDR3, since the read stops 3 residues before it. The gene calls are TRBV10-3 and TRBJ2-3, with D maybe TRBD2 (7 bases). The germline gives CDR1 ENHRY, CDR2 SYGVKD. This CDR3 contains 15 residues. V gave up 2 bases and J gave up 0 bases, with 9 bases separating them. CDR3 DNA, as far as it was read: TGTGCCATCAGTGAGCGGGGGGCCAGCACAGATACG. Translating it yields CAISERGASTDT. The whole CDR3 region reads CAISERGASTDTQYF.

Remarks on this clone: The CDR3 extends 3 residues past the end of the read, so its final part is completed from the germline J gene. The rearrangement uses TRBV5-1 and TRBJ2-7; 9 bases agree with TRBD1. Germline V gene lookup returns CDR1 SGHRS and CDR2 YFSETQ. The V segment lost 4 bases and the J segment 1 base; nucleotides outside the gene matches: 6. The CDR3 length is 15 residues. Partial CDR3 DNA: TGCGCCAGCAGCACCCGGACAGGGGTTTCCTACGAG. Translating gives CASSTRTGVSYE. In full, the CDR3 reads CASSTRTGVSYEQYF.

Points on this clone: The read ends 3 residues early relative to the CDR3; the germline J gene fills the gap. V gene TRBV7-3 combines with J gene TRBJ2-3; D might be TRBD1 (6 bases). V shed 5 bases and J shed 4 bases, with 16 bases lying between them. The germline V gene has CDR1 SGHTA and CDR2 FQGTGA. CDR3 length equals 15 residues. CDR3 DNA (partial): TGTGCCAGCAGCCCCCAGGGACAACTATCAGATACG. Translating gives CASSPQGQLSDT. The full CDR3 reads CASSPQGQLSDTQYF.

Remarks on this clone: Coverage ceases 3 residues before the CDR3 finishes, and the germline J gene fills in the end. The chain joins TRBV14 to TRBJ1-1, with 7 bases lining up with TRBD1. CDR1 and CDR2 from the germline V gene are SGHDN and FVKESK. There are 14 residues in the CDR3. Germline trimming cut 4 bases from V and 1 base from J; bases unmatched to any gene: 3. CDR3 DNA (partial): TGTGCCAGCAGCCTCCGACAGGGGAACACTGAA. Its protein is CASSLRQGNTE. The whole CDR3 reads CASSLRQGNTEAFF.

A note on this clone: The read terminates 3 residues before the CDR3 end, so the remaining end is supplied by the germline J gene. J is TRBJ2-7 and V is TRBV10-1; D is unclear. The V end was cut by 0 bases, the J end by 3 bases, with 12 bases between. Per germline, CDR1 WNHNN and CDR2 SYGVQD (reference sequence). The CDR3 extends over 15 amino acids. CDR3 DNA (partial): TGCGCCAGCAGTGAGTCGAGCGCATCCTACTACGAG. Its translation is CASSESSASYYE. The full CDR3 sequence reads CASSESSASYYEQYF.

A remark on this clone: The read ends 3 residues before the CDR3 terminus; that terminus is restored from the germline J gene. The chain has TRBV2 and TRBJ2-1; no reliable D call. Trimming shortened V by 7 bases and J by 5 bases, and 6 bases separated the two germline ends. There are 11 residues in the CDR3. Looked up from germline, CDR1 is SNHLY and CDR2 is FYNNEI. This CDR3 reads CASKGHNEQFF. Partial CDR3 DNA: TGTGCCAGCAAGGGTCACAATGAG.

As for this clone: The read is 3 residues too short to cover the CDR3 end, so that end is filled in from the germline J gene. The chain links TRBV11-3 to TRBJ2-5; 7 positions match TRBD1. Germline V gene lookup returns CDR1 SGHNT and CDR2 YENEEA. The CDR3 runs to 15 residues. V shed 5 bases, J shed 0 bases, and the junction held 6 bases outside the gene matches. CDR3 residues: CASSLQTGYQETQYF. CDR3 DNA, as far as it was read: TGTGCCAGCAGCCTACAGACAGGGTACCAAGAGACC.

Regarding this clone: The read terminates 3 residues before the CDR3 end, so the remaining end is supplied by the germline J gene. V usage is TRBV18 and J usage is TRBJ1-1; D possibly corresponds to TRBD1 (6 bases). Germline V gene sequence: CDR1 KGHSH, CDR2 LQKENI. V lost 3 bases to trimming and J lost 6 bases, with 14 bases between them. The CDR3 has 14 residues. The part of the CDR3 DNA that was read is TGTGCCAGCTCACCTTCCGGGACACCGCCTGAA. Translating it yields CASSPSGTPPE. The entire CDR3 protein is CASSPSGTPPEAFF. The full variable domain, its missing parts supplied by reference TRBV18 and TRBJ1-1, is NAGVMQNPRHLVRRRGQEARLRCSPMKGHSHVYWYRQLPEEGLKFMVYLQKENIIDESGMPKERFSAEFPKEGPSILRIQQVVRGDSAAYFCASSPSGTPPEAFFGQGTRLTVV.

Remarks on this clone: Mismatch with germline at one junction end may stem from a read error. The CDR3 sequence is CASSSGTPPGRELFF. The part of the CDR3 DNA that was read is TGCGCCAGCAGCTCCGGGACACCCCCTGGCAGGGAG. The gene calls are TRBV28 and TRBJ2-2; possibly TRBD1 for D (6 bases). The CDR3 end is not reached by the read, which stops 3 residues before it; the germline J gene fills it in. Germline CDR1 reads MDHEN; CDR2 reads SYDVKM. The CDR3 totals 15 residues. Full variable domain (outside the CDR3, taken from reference TRBV28 and TRBJ2-2): DVKVTQSSRYLVKRTGEKVFLECVQDMDHENMFWYRQDPGLGLRLIYFSYDVKMKEKGDIPEGYSVSREKKERFSLILESASTNQTSMYLCASSSGTPPGRELFFGEGSRLTVL.

Comments on this clone: The read is 3 residues too short to cover the CDR3 end, so that end is filled in from the germline J gene. The chain is built from TRBV7-3 and TRBJ2-3, with D possibly matching TRBD2 (6 bases). Trimming took 4 bases from V and 3 from J, leaving 17 bases between them. Germline assignment: CDR1 SGHTA and CDR2 FQGTGA. This CDR3 comprises 16 residues. The covered CDR3 bases are TGTGCCAGCAGCTACCGGCCAGGAGGGCCTACAGATACG. This gives the protein CASSYRPGGPTDT. The CDR3 in its entirety is CASSYRPGGPTDTQYF.

With respect to this clone: Read data end 3 residues before the CDR3 end; the end is taken from the germline J gene. Other nucleotide sequences from this sample produce the same CDR3. The gene calls are TRBV6-2 or TRBV6-3 and TRBJ2-1, with 9 bases lining up with TRBD1. The ends lost 2 bases at V and 6 bases at J; junction bases unmatched: 11. The CDR3 is 17 amino acids. The germline CDR1 and CDR2 sequences are MNHEY and SVGEGT. The CDR3 here is CASSYGSWGQGANEQFF. Incomplete CDR3 DNA: TGTGCCAGCAGTTACGGGTCTTGGGGACAGGGAGCCAATGAG.

As concerns this clone: The CDR3 end lies 3 residues beyond the end of the read and is filled in from the germline J gene. The rearrangement uses TRBV12-5 and TRBJ2-2, with a weak D call TRBD1 (5 bases). Trimming cost V 1 base and J 6 bases, with 6 bases left between them. The CDR3 consists of 13 residues. The germline gives CDR1 LGHNT, CDR2 FRNRAP. The CDR3 bases that were read are TGTGCTAGTGGTTTGGGGGGCCCCGGGGAG. This gives the protein CASGLGGPGE. The whole CDR3 sequence reads CASGLGGPGELFF.

A word on this clone: Read coverage stops 3 residues before the CDR3 terminus; the germline J gene supplies the remainder. The chain carries TRBV7-9 and TRBJ1-5; TRBD1 agrees at 10 bases. The length of the CDR3 is 14 residues. CDR1 is SEHNR, CDR2 FQNEAQ, per germline (reference sequence). The V and J ends lost 5 bases and 9 bases, in that order; junction bases with no gene match: 7. This chain's CDR3 is CASSGTGAARPQHF. The sequenced CDR3 bases are TGTGCCAGCAGCGGGACAGGGGCCGCAAGGCCC.